The following is a TCR beta chain sequence with its context. These data originate in a study of blood T cell repertoires in COVID-19. Study context: The study drew acute and convalescent COVID-19 samples from the United States, Italy and Spain.

Original processing methods: Amplified reference gene primers provided the basis for estimating nucleated cell counts. Sequencing was performed with immunoSEQ multiplex PCR; in TCRdb, only in-frame clones are kept and a portion is missing. V, J and clone size are taken as reported in that table, and D and trimming were inferred from the DNA itself. The sample has around 140,000 clones; over 80% are singletons. This CDR3 contains 15 residues. Per germline, CDR1 SGHVS and CDR2 FQNEAQ. The V and J ends lost 5 bases and 0 bases respectively, with 11 bases between them. The clonotype comes from a man aged 55 to 70 with active or convalescent COVID-19. V is TRBV7-8 and J is TRBJ2-1; a possible D gene is TRBD1 (5 bases). The material sequenced was peripheral blood. The CDR3 bases are TGTGCCAGCAGCAACCGACAGAACTCCTACAATGAGCAGTTCTTC. Its protein product is CASSNRQNSYNEQFF.